The source of this T cell receptor beta chain is a study of blood T cell repertoires in COVID-19. The overall study: The samples span acute and convalescent COVID-19 from the United States, Italy and Spain.

The V and J ends lost 3 bases and 1 base respectively, with 13 bases between them. Germline V gene lookup returns CDR1 SGHDT and CDR2 YYEEEE. The CDR3 covers 15 residues. The method was immunoSEQ multiplex PCR; TCRdb's version includes in-frame clones alone and lacks a portion of them. The sample includes about 98,000 clones, around 82% seen only once; the top ten take around 9.9%. Source material: peripheral blood. The TCR sequence derives from a man aged 65 to 79 with active or convalescent COVID-19. This chain connects TRBV5-6 to TRBJ1-1, with D maybe TRBD1 (5 bases). Here the CDR3 DNA reads TGTGCCAGCAGCTCTACCGATGACAGGAACACTGAAGCTTTCTTT. Its protein is CASSSTDDRNTEAFF.